Below, 9 T cell receptor beta chains from the same sample are listed, as sequenced in a study of human T cells and chemical hapten exposure. TCRdb redid the calling of the RACE reads with MiXCR, one entry per CDR3 protein. This table has about 110,000 distinct CDR3 sequences, 34% appearing once. Time point indicated: patch test 3, about 24 weeks after DPC sensitization. Noted treatment: therapeutic diphenylcyclopropenone sensitization with weekly scalp DPC. The sequenced sample was whole blood, obtained in connection with sensitization to the hapten diphenylcyclopropenone (DPC). The receptors stem from a man aged 40-49 years with alopecia areata. Some clones in this sample may be carry-over from other donors' samples.

This clonotype was seen at least ten times. The CDR3 coding sequence is TGTGCCATCAGTGGGCGGCAGGGATATAATGGCTACACCTTC. This translates into CAISGRQGYNGYTF. The chain carries TRBV10-3 and TRBJ1-2; TRBD1 might be the D (5 bases). This CDR3 contains 14 residues. Trimming left V 4 bases short and J 6 bases short, with 15 bases between. In germline, CDR1 is ENHRY, CDR2 SYGVKD.

The chain combines TRBV6-2 or TRBV6-3 with TRBJ2-7; D is undetermined. Looked up from germline, CDR1 is MNHEY and CDR2 is SVGEGT. V lost 6 bases and J 4 bases, leaving 7 bases between the germline ends. The CDR3 is made up of 11 amino acids. The CDR3 region has the DNA TGTGCCAGCAGCCAAATATACGAGCAGTACTTC. Translated: CASSQIYEQYF.

The V call is TRBV29-1, the J call TRBJ2-5, with D maybe TRBD1 (6 bases). Trimming shortened V by 3 bases and J by 3 bases, and 8 bases separated the two germline ends. Germline-derived CDR1 and CDR2 are SQVTM and ANQGSEA. This CDR3 is built from 12 residues. The DNA for the CDR3 is TGCAGCGTTGATACAGGGAAAGAGACCCAGTACTTC. This translates into CSVDTGKETQYF.

The CDR3 DNA sequence: TGTGCCAGCAGTTACTTTGTACGGGATCAGCCCCAGCATTTT. As protein: CASSYFVRDQPQHF. V and J are TRBV6-2 or TRBV6-3 and TRBJ1-5, with unresolved D. V was clipped by 1 base and J by 5 bases, with 9 bases between them. Germline lookup yields CDR1 MNHEY and CDR2 SVGEGT. This CDR3 is built from 14 residues.

This sequence joins TRBV20-1 and TRBJ2-7; D gene ambiguous. CDR1 and CDR2 from the germline V gene are DFQATT and SNEGSKA (reference sequence). V was trimmed by 0 bases and J by 0 bases, leaving 9 bases between them. The CDR3 consists of 14 residues. CDR3 protein: CSARDAASSYEQYV. CDR3 in DNA: TGCAGTGCTAGAGATGCGGCGAGCTCCTACGAGCAGTACGTC.

The table lists this clonotype with a few counts. The V gene is TRBV25-1, the J gene TRBJ2-5; no clear D gene. The CDR3 extends over 12 amino acids. Trimming removed 4 bases from V and 0 bases from J, with 3 bases in between. Germline values: CDR1 MGHDK, CDR2 SYGVNS. CDR3 sequence reads: CASSGYQETQYF. Written as DNA, the CDR3 is TGTGCCAGCAGTGGATACCAAGAGACCCAGTACTTC.

This clonotype was counted between two and nine times. The rearrangement uses TRBV7-6 and TRBJ2-5; 10 bases are shared with TRBD2. Germline V gene data show CDR1 as SGHVS and CDR2 as FNYEAQ. This CDR3 region has 19 residues. Trimming took 1 base from V and 2 from J; bases not matched to a gene: 13. CDR3 DNA: TGTGCCAGCAGCTTAGATCGACGGCTAGCGGGAGCGGAGCAAGAGACCCAGTACTTC. As protein: CASSLDRRLAGAEQETQYF.

The table lists this clonotype with a few counts. This chain links TRBV6-2 or TRBV6-3 with TRBJ1-4, with 7 bases lining up with TRBD1. CDR3 length equals 16 residues. Germline V gives CDR1 MNHEY, CDR2 SVGEGT. Trimming cost V 0 bases and J 5 bases; bases outside gene matches: 6. The CDR3 loop reads CASSYSGQVPNEKLFF. The CDR3 region has the DNA TGTGCCAGCAGTTACTCAGGACAGGTGCCAAATGAAAAACTGTTTTTT.

The chain couples TRBV14 to TRBJ2-4; 15 positions match TRBD2. CDR1 is SGHDN, CDR2 FVKESK, per germline. The CDR3 length is 16 residues. V gave up 3 bases and J gave up 7 bases; unmatched junction bases: 4. This CDR3 reads CASSQPGTSGRNIQYF. CDR3 DNA sequence: TGTGCCAGCAGCCAGCCGGGGACTAGCGGGAGGAACATTCAGTACTTC.